This record covers a single T cell receptor (beta chain). The antigen remains unidentified. The sample originates from a study of cytomegalovirus exposure and HLA in healthy donors. On the study more broadly: Earlier findings included more than 95 million unique TCR beta sequences obtained from 180 million or so T cells.

In germline, CDR1 is KGHSH, CDR2 LQKENI. The CDR3 is 15 amino acids. V trimming: 3 bases; J trimming: 3 bases; junction bases outside the gene matches: 6. Study-level findings and limits: The classifier reportedly diagnosed cytomegalovirus status with high sensitivity and specificity. CMV serostatus alone was available as immune exposure information.

The PCR employed 60 Vbeta primers together with 13 Jbeta primers. Repertoires were generated with immunoSEQ multiplex PCR, while TCRdb's copy carries only in-frame clones and drops some. The sample carries 100,000 or so clones, more than 80% recorded once. The chain recombines TRBV18 with TRBJ1-1; 8 positions match TRBD1. The receptor's source is a man aged 18 to 30 in good health and CMV-seronegative. The sequenced sample was PBMCs. CDR3: CASSPNMDRDTEAFF. CDR3 in DNA: TGTGCCAGCTCACCTAATATGGACAGGGACACTGAAGCTTTCTTT.